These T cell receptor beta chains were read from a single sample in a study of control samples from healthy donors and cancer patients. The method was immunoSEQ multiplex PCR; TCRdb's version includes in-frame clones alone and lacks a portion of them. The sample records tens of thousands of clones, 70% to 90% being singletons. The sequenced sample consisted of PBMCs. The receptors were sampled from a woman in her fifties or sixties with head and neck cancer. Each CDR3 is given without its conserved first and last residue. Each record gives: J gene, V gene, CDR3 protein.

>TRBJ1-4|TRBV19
ASSTFSTEKLF
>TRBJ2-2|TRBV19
ASSSYDRGDTGELF
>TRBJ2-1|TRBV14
ASSLFFGGLYNEQF
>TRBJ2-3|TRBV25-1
ASSELRAGASDTQY
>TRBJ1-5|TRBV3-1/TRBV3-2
ASSQGRYGNQPQH
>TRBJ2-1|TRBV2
ASSELLAAEQF
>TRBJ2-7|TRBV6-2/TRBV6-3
ASSFKWGTGKRLYEQY
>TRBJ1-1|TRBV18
ASSRQGENTEAF
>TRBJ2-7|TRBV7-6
ASSVSSGNYEQY
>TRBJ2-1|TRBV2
ASSPLAGSYNEQF
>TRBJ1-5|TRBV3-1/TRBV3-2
ASSQDSRGNQPQH
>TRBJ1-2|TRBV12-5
ASGLVRGAGYGYT
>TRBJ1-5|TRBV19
ASSLAWYWPQH
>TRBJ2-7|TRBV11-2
ASSLDRGEEQY
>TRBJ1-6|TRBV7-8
ASSLARAGGDSPLH
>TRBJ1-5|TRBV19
ASSMRGNQPQH
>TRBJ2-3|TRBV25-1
ASSARIADTQY
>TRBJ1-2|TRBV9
ASSVENYGYT
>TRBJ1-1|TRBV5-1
ASSKTGTITEAF